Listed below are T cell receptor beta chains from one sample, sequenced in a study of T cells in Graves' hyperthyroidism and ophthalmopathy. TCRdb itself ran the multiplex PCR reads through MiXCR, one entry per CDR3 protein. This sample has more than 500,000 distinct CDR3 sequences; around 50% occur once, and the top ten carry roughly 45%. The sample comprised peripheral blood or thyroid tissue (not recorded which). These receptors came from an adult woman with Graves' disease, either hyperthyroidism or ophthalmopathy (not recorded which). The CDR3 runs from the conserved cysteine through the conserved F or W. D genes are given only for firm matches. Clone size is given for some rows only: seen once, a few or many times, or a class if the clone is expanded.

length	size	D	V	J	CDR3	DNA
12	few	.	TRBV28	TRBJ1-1	CATFRGNTEAFF	TGTGCCACTTTCAGGGGGAACACTGAAGCTTTCTTT
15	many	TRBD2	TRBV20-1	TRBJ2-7	CSATKGLAGSSEQYF	TGCAGTGCCACTAAGGGACTAGCGGGATCCTCCGAGCAGTACTTC
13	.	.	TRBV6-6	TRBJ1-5	CASREGIDQTHHF	TGTGCCAGCAGGGAGGGGATTGATCAGACCCATCATTTT
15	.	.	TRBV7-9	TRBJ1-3	CASSLAATAGNTIYF	TGTGCCAGCAGCTTAGCGGCTACAGCAGGAAACACCATATATTTT
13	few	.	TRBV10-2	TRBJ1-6	CASSVAGNSPLHF	TGCGCCAGCAGTGTCGCAGGTAATTCACCCCTCCACTTT
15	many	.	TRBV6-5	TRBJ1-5	CASSPWAGFNQPQHF	TGTGCCAGCAGTCCCTGGGCAGGATTCAATCAGCCCCAGCATTTT
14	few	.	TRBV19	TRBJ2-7	CASSTRTESYEQYF	TGTGCCAGTAGTACCCGGACAGAATCCTACGAGCAGTACTTC
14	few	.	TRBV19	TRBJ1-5	CASRASSSNQPQHF	TGTGCCAGCAGAGCCTCATCTAGCAATCAGCCCCAGCATTTT
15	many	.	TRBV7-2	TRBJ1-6	CASSLLRSYNSPLHF	TGTGCCAGCAGCTTACTCCGCTCCTATAATTCACCCCTCCACTTT
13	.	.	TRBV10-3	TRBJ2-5	CAISKTEPETQYF	TGTGCCATCAGTAAGACTGAGCCAGAGACCCAGTACTTC
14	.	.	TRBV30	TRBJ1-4	CAWSVRLVTEKLFF	TGTGCCTGGAGTGTACGATTGGTAACGGAAAAACTGTTTTTT
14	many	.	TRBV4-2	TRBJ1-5	CASSQQDVGQPQHF	TGTGCCAGCAGCCAACAGGACGTAGGTCAGCCCCAGCATTTT
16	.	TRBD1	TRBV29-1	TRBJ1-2	CSVVIPRGRTNYGYTF	TGCAGCGTTGTAATCCCCAGGGGGCGTACGAACTATGGCTACACCTTC
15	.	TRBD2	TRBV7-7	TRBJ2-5	CASSLAGLGQETQYF	TGTGCTAGCAGCTTAGCCGGACTAGGACAAGAGACCCAGTACTTC
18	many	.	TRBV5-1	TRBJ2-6	CASSLVPVGDSGANVLTF	TGCGCCAGCAGCTTGGTACCCGTGGGGGACTCTGGGGCCAACGTCCTGACTTTC
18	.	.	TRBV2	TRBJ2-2	CASSLSIGGRGNTGELFF	TGTGCCAGCAGTTTATCGATTGGGGGCCGGGGGAACACCGGGGAGCTGTTTTTT
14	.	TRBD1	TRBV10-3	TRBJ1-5	CAISQGTGLQPQHF	TGTGCCATCAGCCAAGGGACAGGGCTACAGCCCCAGCATTTT
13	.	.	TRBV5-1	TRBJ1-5	CASSHGEGQPQHF	TGCGCCAGCAGCCACGGGGAGGGCCAGCCCCAGCATTTT
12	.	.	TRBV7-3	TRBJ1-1	CASSQGIVGAFF	TGTGCCAGCAGCCAAGGGATCGTGGGAGCTTTCTTT
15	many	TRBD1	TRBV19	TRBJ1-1	CASSMIRGGNTEAFF	TGTGCCAGTAGTATGATCCGAGGGGGCAACACTGAAGCTTTCTTT
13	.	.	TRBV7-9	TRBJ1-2	CASSLDEGFSYTF	TGTGCCAGCAGCCTGGATGAGGGGTTTAGCTACACCTTC
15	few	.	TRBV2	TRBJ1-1	CASTDGRMMNTEAFF	TGTGCCAGCACTGATGGAAGGATGATGAACACTGAAGCTTTCTTT
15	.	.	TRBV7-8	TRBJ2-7	CASSPPGVRVYEQYF	TGTGCCAGCAGCCCCCCGGGGGTTCGCGTCTACGAGCAGTACTTC
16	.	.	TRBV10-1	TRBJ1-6	CASNPEGGSYNSPLHF	TGCGCCAGCAATCCAGAAGGGGGTTCCTATAATTCACCCCTCCACTTT
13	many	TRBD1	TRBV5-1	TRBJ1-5	CASSLTGDQPQHF	TGCGCCAGCAGCTTGACAGGGGATCAGCCCCAGCATTTT
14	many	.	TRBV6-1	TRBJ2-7	CASSPTGRTREQYF	TGTGCCAGCAGTCCGACAGGACGCACGAGGGAGCAGTACTTC
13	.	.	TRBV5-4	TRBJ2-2	CASSLVLAGSCFF	.
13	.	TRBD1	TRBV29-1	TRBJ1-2	CSVNRDRVSGYTF	TGCAGCGTCAACCGGGACAGGGTGAGTGGCTACACCTTC
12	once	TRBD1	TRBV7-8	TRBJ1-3	CASSQQGNTIYF	TGTGCCAGCAGCCAACAGGGGAACACCATATATTTT
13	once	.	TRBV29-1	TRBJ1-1	CSVAPVLNTEAFF	TGCAGCGTTGCTCCGGTACTGAACACTGAAGCTTTCTTT
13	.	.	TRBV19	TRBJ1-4	CATPIATNEKLFF	TGTGCCACCCCGATTGCAACTAATGAAAAACTGTTTTTT
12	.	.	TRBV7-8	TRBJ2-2	CASGPRAGELFF	TGTGCCAGCGGTCCTAGGGCCGGGGAGCTGTTTTTT
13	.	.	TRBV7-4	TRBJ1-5	CASSLETEQPQHF	TGTGCCAGCAGCTTAGAAACCGAGCAGCCCCAGCATTTT
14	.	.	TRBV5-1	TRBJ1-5	CASSSEGAGQPQHF	TGCGCCAGCAGCTCGGAAGGGGCTGGACAGCCCCAGCATTTT
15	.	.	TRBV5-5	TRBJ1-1	CASRRDTSQNTEAFF	TGTGCCAGCAGACGGGACACATCCCAGAACACTGAAGCTTTCTTT
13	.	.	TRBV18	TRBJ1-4	CASSPQGREKLFF	TGTGCCAGCTCACCACAGGGCCGGGAAAAACTGTTTTTT
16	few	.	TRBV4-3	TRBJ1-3	CASSQGHASSGNTIYF	TGCGCCAGCAGCCAGGGACATGCGAGCTCTGGAAACACCATATATTTT
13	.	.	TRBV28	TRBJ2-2	CASSRQLRGELLF	TGTGCCAGCAGCAGACAGTTACGCGGGGAGCTGCTTTTT
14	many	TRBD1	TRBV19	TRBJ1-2	CASSTGQDAYGYTF	TGTGCCAGTAGTACGGGACAGGACGCCTATGGCTACACCTTC
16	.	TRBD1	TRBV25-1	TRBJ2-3	CASSHGRTGLSDTQYF	TGTGCCAGCAGTCACGGCCGGACAGGGTTATCAGATACGCAGTATTTT
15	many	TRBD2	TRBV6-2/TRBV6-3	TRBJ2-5	CASSHGLAGVETQYF	TGTGCCAGCAGTCACGGACTAGCGGGAGTGGAGACCCAGTACTTC
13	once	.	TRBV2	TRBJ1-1	CASSGDGGTEAFF	TGTGCCAGCAGTGGGGACGGCGGCACTGAAGCTTTCTTT
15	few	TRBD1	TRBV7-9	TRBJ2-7	CASSHRDRNYYEQYF	TGTGCCAGCAGCCACCGGGACAGGAATTACTACGAGCAGTACTTC
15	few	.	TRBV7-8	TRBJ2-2	CASSHPLTGAGELFF	TGTGCCAGCAGCCACCCCCTAACGGGTGCCGGGGAGCTGTTTTTT